The clone carrying this T cell receptor (beta chain) was recorded at least ten times. TCRdb reprocessed the 5' RACE reads with MiXCR, giving one entry per CDR3 protein. The sample gives some 790,000 distinct CDR3 sequences, roughly 18% of which show up once; around 13% is in the top ten. The entry originates in a study of identical twins. The V gene's germline CDR1 is SEHNR and CDR2 FQNEAQ (reference sequence). Trimming left V 7 bases short and J 0 bases short, with 4 bases between. This CDR3 contains 12 residues. The sample was also reused in another study, on T cells expressing NK-cell markers.

This receptor was taken from a young woman in good health. J is TRBJ1-3 and V is TRBV7-9, with D unresolved. Sequencing input: PBMCs. DNA for the CDR3: TGTGCCAGCATTCGCTCTGGAAACACCATATATTTT. It translates to CASIRSGNTIYF. The full variable domain, its missing parts supplied by reference TRBV7-9 and TRBJ1-3, is DTGVSQNPRHKITKRGQNVTFRCDPISEHNRLYWYRQTLGQGPEFLTYFQNEAQLEKSRLLSDRFSAERPKGSFSTLEIQRTEQGDSAMYLCASIRSGNTIYFGEGSWLTVV.